This TCR beta chain was obtained from a study of T cells in Graves' hyperthyroidism and ophthalmopathy (dated by TCRdb to the late 2010s). Context from the whole study: Peripheral blood samples were taken at initial diagnosis, before any treatment was given. The paper describes TCR Vbeta CDR3 sequencing of 135 peripheral blood samples, made up of roughly 40 ophthalmopathy patients, around 73 hyperthyroidism patients and 17 progressor patients. Prospective prediction of ophthalmopathy was tested in an independent validation cohort of fewer than 20 hyperthyroidism patients and 15 to 17 patients who later progressed to ophthalmopathy. After blood sampling, hyperthyroidism patients were treated with methimazole at a starting dose of 30 mg daily, and ophthalmopathy patients were treated with high-dose intravenous methylprednisolone. The roughly 100 discovery patients were randomly split 7:3 into training and test sets. A discovery cohort of 95 to 100 patients, about 40 with Graves' ophthalmopathy and roughly 59 with stable Graves' hyperthyroidism, was used to find distinguishing TCR V-J signatures. The study also compared thyroid tissue and blood T-cell repertoires from about six Graves' hyperthyroidism patients. Broader findings and caveats from the paper: During validation, the model predicted progression to ophthalmopathy a median of roughly six months ahead of onset, with 70.59% sensitivity and 72.22% specificity. Most expanded thyroid clonotypes (frequency above 0.001) were also found in blood, which suggests that blood repertoires may mirror thyroid immune responses. Ophthalmopathy was separated from stable hyperthyroidism by a 13 V-J signature model, with 85% to 90% sensitivity and roughly 84% specificity obtained in cross-validation and 80%/75% obtained in testing. No statistical method was used to fix the sample size in advance, and group allocation was not hidden from the investigators.

This clonotype was counted ten times or more. Its antigen is currently not known. One base away there is no much larger clone; base qualities are not given. The TCR beta CDR3 regions were amplified from the RNA transcripts. The first round of RT-PCR for the TCR CDR3 was performed with the HTBI primer set and the Qiagen OneStep RT-PCR kit. Libraries were constructed in a second round of multiplex PCR, after which size selection and purification were performed. Paired-end sequencing of the libraries was performed with 100 bp reads on an Illumina HiSeq2000. The authors' analysis ran thus. SOAPnuke was used to process the raw data, with reads discarded if the reads contained adapters or uncalled bases, had a mean Phred below 15, or lacked an exact constant-primer or identifier match. High-quality paired reads were merged with COPE v1.2.5, and unique nucleotide sequences were defined as clonotypes. MiTCR v1.1 was used to align clonotypes to the IMGT TRBV, TRBD and TRBJ reference segments. The analysis included only V-J combinations with a frequency above 0.0001, which together covered approximately 99% of the repertoires. The TCS score was defined as F50 (clonal expansion) divided by E x V (chaos), with BLOSUM62-based TCRdist calculated between CDR3 peptides within each V-J. Welch's t-statistics and random forest reduced 500 to 550 V-J features to 13, which were used in a naive Bayes classifier (R e1071). The public reads were quality trimmed at Q25 with fastp and then assembled into clones with MiXCR by TCRdb, keeping productive beta chains. Entries that share a CDR3 protein sequence are merged under the most common genes and DNA. These V and J calls rely on TCRdb rather than the paper's analysis. Present in this sample are some 420,000 distinct CDR3 sequences, roughly 15% of which were seen just once. The ten largest clones capture 5.3% of the sample.

At the junction V is shortened by 4 bases and J by 5 bases; bases outside the gene matches: 10. Looking up the germline V gene (reference sequence) yields CDR1 DFQATT and CDR2 SNEGSKA. The CDR3 goes from the cysteine to the phenylalanine over 15 residues. Only the CDR3 DNA is retained, 45 bases long and in frame from the first base. Graves' hyperthyroidism was defined as stable when no progression to ophthalmopathy occurred over 18 months of follow-up. Hyperthyroidism patients were newly diagnosed, had a disease duration of under 2 months, and were aged 18 to 65 years. Any patient with an uncontrolled infection, another autoimmune disease, pregnancy or lactation was excluded. Clinical symptoms, serum thyroxine and TRAb, thyroid ultrasound, and orbital computed tomography formed the basis for the diagnoses. PBMCs were separated from 10 ml of fresh peripheral blood using Ficoll-Paque density gradient centrifugation. Total RNA was extracted using Trizol reagent, and RNA quality was assessed on an Agilent 2100 Bioanalyzer.

Material: blood. This receptor was identified in a woman between 18 and 29 years old with Graves' hyperthyroidism. The V and J segments used are TRBV20-1 and TRBJ2-3, with 9 bases matching TRBD2. The nucleotide sequence is given as TGCAGTGCTAACCCCCTAGCGGGATATATAGATACGCAGTATTTT. This gives the protein CSANPLAGYIDTQYF.